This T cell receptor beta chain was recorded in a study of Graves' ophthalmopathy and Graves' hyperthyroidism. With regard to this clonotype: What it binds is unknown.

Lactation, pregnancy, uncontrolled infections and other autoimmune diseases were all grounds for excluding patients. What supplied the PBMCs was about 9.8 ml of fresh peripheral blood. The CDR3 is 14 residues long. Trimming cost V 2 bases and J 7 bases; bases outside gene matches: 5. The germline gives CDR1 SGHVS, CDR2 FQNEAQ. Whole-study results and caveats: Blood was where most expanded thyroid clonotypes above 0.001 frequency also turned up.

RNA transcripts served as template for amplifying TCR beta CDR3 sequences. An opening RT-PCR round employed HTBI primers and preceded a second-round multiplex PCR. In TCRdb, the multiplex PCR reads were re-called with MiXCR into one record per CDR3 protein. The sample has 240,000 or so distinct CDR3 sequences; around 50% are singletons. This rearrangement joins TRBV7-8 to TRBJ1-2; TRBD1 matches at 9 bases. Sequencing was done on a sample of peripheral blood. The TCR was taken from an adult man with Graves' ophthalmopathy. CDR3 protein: CASSLLTGGSGYTF. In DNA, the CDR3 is TGTGCCAGCAGCTTACTGACAGGGGGGTCTGGCTACACCTTC.